The sequence of this T cell receptor (beta chain) was determined in a study of CXCR3-negative and CXCR3-positive naive CD8 T cells. Study at large: The TRB read total, around 140 million, broke down to about 1.5 +/- 0.3 million reads per library.

Germline V CDR1 and CDR2: DFQATT, SNEGSKA (reference sequence). This CDR3 spans 13 amino acids. TRB cDNA was prepared as libraries by UMI-labeled 5' RACE. Reprocessing the 5' RACE reads, TCRdb reports a single entry for every CDR3 protein and omits DNA. The listing records 9,100 or so distinct CDR3 sequences. The TCR comes from a human donor in good health. Some clones in this sample may be carry-over from other donors' samples. V gene TRBV20-1 combines with J gene TRBJ2-6. Material for sequencing was naive CXCR3- CD8+ T cells from blood. Regarding subset: CD45RO-CCR7+CD27+CD95- naive CD8+ T cells lacking CXCR3 (TNR3-). This CDR3 is CSANFGGANVLTF.